This TCR beta chain was obtained from a study of T cell clonality in common variable immunodeficiency. Trimming took off 1 base at V and 3 bases at J, with 12 bases between the two ends. The V gene's germline CDR1 is MGHRA and CDR2 YSYEKL. The CDR3 extends over 16 amino acids. Clones were read by immunoSEQ multiplex PCR, and TCRdb kept only the in-frame ones, dropping some. This repertoire holds tens of thousands of clones, and none appear only once. This clone showed up many times. The missing CDR3 end, 3 residues past where the read stops, is filled in from the germline J gene. Sequencing was carried out using peripheral blood mononuclear cells. The TCR was taken from a person aged 18-70 years in good health. This chain connects TRBV4-1 to TRBJ2-2, with a weak D call TRBD2 (6 bases). CDR3 bases read: TGCGCCAGCAGCCAAGGCCGGGACTCCGACACCGGGGAG. Its protein product is CASSQGRDSDTGE. The entire CDR3 sequence reads CASSQGRDSDTGELFF.